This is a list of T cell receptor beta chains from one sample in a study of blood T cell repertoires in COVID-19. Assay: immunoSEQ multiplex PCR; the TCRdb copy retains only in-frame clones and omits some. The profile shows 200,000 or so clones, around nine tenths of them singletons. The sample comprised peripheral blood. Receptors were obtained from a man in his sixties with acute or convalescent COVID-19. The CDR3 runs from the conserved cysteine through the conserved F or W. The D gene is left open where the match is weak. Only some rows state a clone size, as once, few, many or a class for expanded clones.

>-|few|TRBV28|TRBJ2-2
TGTGCCAGCAGTTTTCGGGGTCTGGGGAACACCGGGGAGCTGTTTTTT
CASSFRGLGNTGELFF
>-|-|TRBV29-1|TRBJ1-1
TGCAGCGCGAGGGAGACTGAAGCTTTCTTT
CSARETEAFF
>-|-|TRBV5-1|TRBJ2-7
TGCGCCAGCAGCCCCCCCTCCGGCGGCGAGCAGTACTTC
CASSPPSGGEQYF
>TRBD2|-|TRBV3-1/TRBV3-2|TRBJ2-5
TGTGCCAGCAGCCAAGGCGGACTAGCGGGGGCTCAAGAGACCCAGTACTTC
CASSQGGLAGAQETQYF
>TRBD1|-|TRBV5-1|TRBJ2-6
TGCGCCAGCAGCCACCGGGACAGCCGGAACTCTGGGGCCAACGTCCTGACTTTC
CASSHRDSRNSGANVLTF
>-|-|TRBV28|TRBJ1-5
TGTGCCAGCATCACCACAGGTCGCAATCAGCCCCAGCATTTT
CASITTGRNQPQHF
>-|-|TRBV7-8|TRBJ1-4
TGTGCCAGCAGCTTACCCTTGGGGCAGAATGAAAAACTGTTTTTT
CASSLPLGQNEKLFF
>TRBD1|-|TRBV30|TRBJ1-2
TGTGCCTGGAGTCGTCCCGGGACAGGGAATGGCTACACCTTC
CAWSRPGTGNGYTF
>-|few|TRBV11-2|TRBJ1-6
TGTGCCAGCAGCCAGGCGGGTTCACCCCTCCACTTT
CASSQAGSPLHF
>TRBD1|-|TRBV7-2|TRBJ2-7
TGTGCCAGCAGCTTAGCTCTCGGCGGGACAGGTTCCTACGAGCAGTACTTC
CASSLALGGTGSYEQYF
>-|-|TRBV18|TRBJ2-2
TGTGCCAGCTCACCAGGCCAGGTAGCCGGGGAGCTGTTTTTT
CASSPGQVAGELFF
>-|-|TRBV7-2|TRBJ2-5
TGTGCCAGCAGCTTCGGGGGGCTGGGGGAGACCCAGTACTTC
CASSFGGLGETQYF
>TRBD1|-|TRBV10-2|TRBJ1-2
TGCGCCACCCGAGGACAGGGGGCGGAAGGCTACACCTTC
CATRGQGAEGYTF
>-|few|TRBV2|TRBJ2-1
TGTGCCAGCAGTGAAGTGGCTAGGTCCTACAATGAGCAGTTCTTC
CASSEVARSYNEQFF
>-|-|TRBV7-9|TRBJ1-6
TGTGCCAGCAGCTTAGTGCAGGGGTTTTGGAATTCACCCCTCCACTTT
CASSLVQGFWNSPLHF
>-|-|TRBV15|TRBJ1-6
TGTGCCACCAGCATACCCGGGAGTCAGGTTCCCCTCCACTTT
CATSIPGSQVPLHF
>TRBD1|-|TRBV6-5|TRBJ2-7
TGTGCCAGCAGGGCAACGGGACAGACCAACGAGCAGTACTTC
CASRATGQTNEQYF
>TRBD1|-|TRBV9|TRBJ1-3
TGTGCCAGCAGCGCCCAGGGGGCGGGTGGAAACACCATATATTTT
CASSAQGAGGNTIYF
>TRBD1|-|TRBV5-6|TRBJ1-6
TGTGCCAGCAGCTTGTCGGGACAGGGAGGGGGTTCACCCCTCCACTTT
CASSLSGQGGGSPLHF
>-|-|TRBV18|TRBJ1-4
TGTGCCAGCTCACGTACAGGCTTTAATGAAAAACTGTTTTTT
CASSRTGFNEKLFF
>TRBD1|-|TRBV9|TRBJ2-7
TGTGCCAGCAGCGAGCGACAGGGGGGTGGGGAGCAGTACTTC
CASSERQGGGEQYF
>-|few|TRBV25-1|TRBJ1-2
TGTGCCAGCAGTCCACGGACGGGGTCAGGTTACACCTTC
CASSPRTGSGYTF
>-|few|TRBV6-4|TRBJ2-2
TGTGCCAGCAGTGACTCGGCTAGCACCGGGGAGCTGTTTTTT
CASSDSASTGELFF
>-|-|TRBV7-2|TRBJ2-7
TGTGCCAGCAGCTTAGCGTTGCATGTGGGGGGCGAGCAGTACTTC
CASSLALHVGGEQYF
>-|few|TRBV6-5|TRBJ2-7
TGTGCCAGCAGTTACTCGCTAATACGAATCCCCTACGAGCAGTACTTC
CASSYSLIRIPYEQYF
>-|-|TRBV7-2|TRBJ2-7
TGTGCCAGCAGCTTAAAGGGGCAGGTCAGCTCCTACGAGCAGTACTTC
CASSLKGQVSSYEQYF
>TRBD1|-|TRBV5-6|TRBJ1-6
TGTGCCAGCAGCTCGGACAGGGCGGGAAGGTATAATTCACCCCTCCACTTT
CASSSDRAGRYNSPLHF
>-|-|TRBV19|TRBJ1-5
TGTGCCAGTAGTATCCCCGGTCATACAGGGCTCATCCAGCCCCAGCATTTT
CASSIPGHTGLIQPQHF
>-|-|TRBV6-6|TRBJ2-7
TGTGCCAGCAGTCAACAGGGATGGGCTTCCTACGAGCAGTACTTC
CASSQQGWASYEQYF
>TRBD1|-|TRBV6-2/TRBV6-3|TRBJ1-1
TGTGCCAGCAGCCACACGGGGACAGGGGGCACTGAAGCTTTCTTT
CASSHTGTGGTEAFF
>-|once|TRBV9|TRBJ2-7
TGTGCCAGCAGCGTAGGAGCTGGGCAGTACTTC
CASSVGAGQYF
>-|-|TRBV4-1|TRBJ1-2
TGCGCCAGCAGCCGACAGGTGGTCGACATATCCGGCTACACCTTC
CASSRQVVDISGYTF
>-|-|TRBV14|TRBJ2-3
TGTGCCAGCAGCCCCAGGGTCGCCACAGATACGCAGTATTTT
CASSPRVATDTQYF
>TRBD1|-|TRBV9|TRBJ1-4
TGTGCCAGCAGCGCACAGGGGGCCCCGAGTGGAAAACTGTTTTTT
CASSAQGAPSGKLFF
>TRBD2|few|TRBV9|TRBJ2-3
TGTGCCAGCTCCGGGACTACTCACACAGATACGCAGTATTTT
CASSGTTHTDTQYF
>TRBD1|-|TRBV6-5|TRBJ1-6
TGTGCCAGCAGGGAGACAGGGGGAAATTCACCCCTCCACTTT
CASRETGGNSPLHF
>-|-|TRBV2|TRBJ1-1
TGTGCCAGCAGTACGCTAGGGGAGAACACTGAAGCTTTCTTT
CASSTLGENTEAFF
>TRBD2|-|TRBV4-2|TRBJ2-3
TGTGCCAGCAGCCCGTCAGCGGGGGTGGATACGCAGTATTTT
CASSPSAGVDTQYF
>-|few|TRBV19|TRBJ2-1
TGTGCCAGTAGTATAACAGGGTCCAGACGGAATGAGCAGTTCTTC
CASSITGSRRNEQFF
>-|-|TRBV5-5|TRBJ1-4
TGTGCCAGCAGCTTGGGGGGAGCAACTAATGAAAAACTGTTTTTT
CASSLGGATNEKLFF
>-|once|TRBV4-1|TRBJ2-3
TGCGCCAGCAGCCTTTTTAGTGGAGCCACAGATACGCAGTATTTT
CASSLFSGATDTQYF
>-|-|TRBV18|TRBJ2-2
TGTGCCAGCTCACCCAGGTTGAACACCGGGGAGCTGTTTTTT
CASSPRLNTGELFF
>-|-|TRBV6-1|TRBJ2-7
TGTGCCAGCAGTGAGGCTAACAGGGCGGAGTACTTC
CASSEANRAEYF
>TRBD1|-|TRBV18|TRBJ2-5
TGTGCCAGCTCACGGGGACAGGGGGCAGGAGAGACCCAGTACTTC
CASSRGQGAGETQYF
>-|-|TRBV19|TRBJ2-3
TGTGCCAGTAGTATAGATTTGTCGGGGACAGATACGCAGTATTTT
CASSIDLSGTDTQYF
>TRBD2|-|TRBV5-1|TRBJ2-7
TGCGCCAGCAGCTTTGGACTAGCGGGGGCCCCCTACGAGCAGTACTTC
CASSFGLAGAPYEQYF
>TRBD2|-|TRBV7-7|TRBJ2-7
TGTGCCAGCAGCTCTCTAGCGGGGGGGTCCTACGAGCAGTACTTC
CASSSLAGGSYEQYF
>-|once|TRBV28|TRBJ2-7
TGTGCCAGCAGCAGGACAGCTAGAAGCTCCTACGAGCAGTACTTC
CASSRTARSSYEQYF
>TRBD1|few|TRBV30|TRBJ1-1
TGTGCCTGGGATCGGACAGGGGTCCCTGAAGCTTTCTTT
CAWDRTGVPEAFF
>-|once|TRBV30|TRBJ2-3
TGTGCCTGGAGTAGAGGACAGACCGCAGATACGCAGTATTTT
CAWSRGQTADTQYF
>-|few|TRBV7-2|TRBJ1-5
TGTGCCAGCAGTAAGACCGGGACTCGAGGCAATCAGCCCCAGCATTTT
CASSKTGTRGNQPQHF
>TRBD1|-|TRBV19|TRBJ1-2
TGTGCCAGTAGTCTAGCCCGGGGGACAGGATTTTCTAACTATGGCTACACCTTC
CASSLARGTGFSNYGYTF